A selection of T cell receptor beta chains follows, all from one sample in a study of CD8 T cells in Susac syndrome. TCRdb reprocessed the immunoSEQ multiplex PCR reads via MiXCR and lists one record per CDR3 protein. In the table there are about 140,000 distinct CDR3 sequences, approximately 95% of which are singletons. Sequencing used CD4+ T cells from PBMCs. These receptors were obtained from a human donor with Susac syndrome. Both conserved end residues are part of each CDR3. D genes are given only for firm matches. Expanded clones are given a class, and other clones once, few, many or no size at all.

clone size | D gene | J gene | V gene | CDR3 protein | CDR3 DNA
. | . | TRBJ2-1 | TRBV18 | CASSPGGFEQFF | TGTGCCAGCTCACCAGGAGGATTTGAGCAGTTCTTC
. | . | TRBJ2-3 | TRBV13 | CASTYQSTDTQYF | TGTGCCAGCACATACCAGAGCACAGATACGCAGTATTTT
. | . | TRBJ2-6 | TRBV15 | CATSRDTRSGANVLTF | TGTGCCACCAGCAGAGATACACGCTCTGGGGCCAACGTCCTGACTTTC
. | TRBD1 | TRBJ2-7 | TRBV19 | CASSAPGQGYYEQYF | TGTGCCAGTAGTGCTCCGGGACAGGGTTACTACGAGCAGTACTTC
. | . | TRBJ1-1 | TRBV28 | CASSSAEAGNTEAFF | TGTGCCAGCAGTTCGGCGGAGGCAGGGAACACTGAAGCTTTCTTT
. | TRBD1 | TRBJ2-2 | TRBV12-3/TRBV12-4 | CASRETGSGELFF | TGTGCCAGCAGGGAGACAGGGTCCGGGGAGCTGTTTTTT
. | . | TRBJ1-2 | TRBV5-1 | CASSLDPGNYGYTF | TGCGCCAGCAGCTTGGATCCGGGAAACTATGGCTACACCTTC
. | TRBD2 | TRBJ2-7 | TRBV19 | CASSTSGTSLHEQYF | TGTGCCAGTAGTACCTCCGGGACTAGTCTCCACGAGCAGTACTTC
. | . | TRBJ2-7 | TRBV7-2 | CASSLSRDVAEQYF | TGTGCCAGCAGCTTATCGAGGGACGTAGCCGAGCAGTACTTC
. | TRBD2 | TRBJ2-7 | TRBV2 | CASNQRGDEGGREQYF | TGTGCCAGCAACCAGCGGGGGGACGAAGGAGGGCGCGAGCAGTACTTC
. | TRBD1 | TRBJ1-2 | TRBV27 | CASSARNRGGYTF | TGTGCCAGCAGCGCCAGAAACAGGGGGGGCTACACCTTC
. | . | TRBJ1-4 | TRBV30 | CAWSVSEKLFF | TGTGCCTGGAGTGTAAGTGAAAAACTGTTTTTT
. | . | TRBJ2-2 | TRBV4-2 | CASSRTRGELFF | TGTGCCAGCAGCCGAACCAGGGGGGAGCTGTTTTTT
. | . | TRBJ2-3 | TRBV24-1 | CATSDGGAYTQYF | TGTGCCACCAGTGATGGGGGGGCTTATACGCAGTATTTT
. | TRBD2 | TRBJ2-3 | TRBV9 | CASSVRGGGAADTQYF | TGTGCCAGCAGCGTGCGGGGGGGCGGGGCCGCAGATACGCAGTATTTT
. | . | TRBJ1-3 | TRBV18 | CASSPDPGVYGNTIYF | TGTGCCAGCTCACCAGATCCGGGAGTCTACGGAAACACCATATATTTT
. | TRBD1 | TRBJ1-5 | TRBV28 | CATKQGARNQPQHF | TGTGCCACCAAGCAGGGGGCTCGGAATCAGCCCCAGCATTTT
. | . | TRBJ1-1 | TRBV7-9 | CASSLAVAEAFF | TGTGCCAGCAGCTTAGCGGTCGCTGAAGCTTTCTTT
. | . | TRBJ2-2 | TRBV20-1 | CSARVAGGNTGELFF | TGCAGTGCTAGAGTGGCAGGCGGGAACACCGGGGAGCTGTTTTTT
. | . | TRBJ1-2 | TRBV6-5 | CASSYGGSSYGYTF | TGTGCCAGCAGTTATGGAGGGAGCAGCTATGGCTACACCTTC
. | TRBD1 | TRBJ1-6 | TRBV2 | CASDRTGSTPLHF | TGTGCCAGCGATAGGACAGGGTCAACACCCCTCCACTTT
. | TRBD2 | TRBJ2-3 | TRBV7-2 | CASSLLAGPDTQYF | TGTGCCAGCAGCCTACTAGCGGGGCCTGATACGCAGTATTTT
. | . | TRBJ2-6 | TRBV12-3/TRBV12-4 | CASSPPTRPGANVLTF | TGTGCCAGCAGTCCTCCAACCCGTCCTGGGGCCAACGTCCTGACTTTC
. | . | TRBJ2-1 | TRBV20-1 | CSARMSNYNEQFF | TGCAGTGCTAGAATGAGTAACTACAATGAGCAGTTCTTC
. | . | TRBJ2-5 | TRBV5-1 | CASRGLQETQYF | TGCGCCAGCAGGGGTCTCCAAGAGACCCAGTACTTC
once | . | TRBJ2-3 | TRBV9 | CASSTRGDGTDTQYF | TGTGCCAGCAGCACGCGGGGTGATGGCACAGATACGCAGTATTTT
. | TRBD2 | TRBJ2-1 | TRBV30 | CAWSVELAGSEQFF | TGTGCCTGGAGTGTAGAACTAGCGGGTTCCGAGCAGTTCTTC
. | . | TRBJ1-1 | TRBV30 | CAWRPQGKAEAFF | TGTGCCTGGAGGCCCCAGGGTAAGGCTGAAGCTTTCTTT
. | . | TRBJ1-1 | TRBV7-9 | CASSRSLEAFF | TGTGCCAGCAGCCGCTCACTAGAAGCTTTCTTT
. | . | TRBJ2-3 | TRBV29-1 | CSNSLPGTDTQYF | TGCAGCAATTCGCTCCCGGGCACAGATACGCAGTATTTT
. | . | TRBJ2-3 | TRBV2 | CASSEPDTQYF | TGTGCCAGCAGTGAACCAGATACGCAGTATTTT
. | TRBD2 | TRBJ2-7 | TRBV5-1 | CASSSTSGGHYEQYF | TGCGCCAGCAGCTCCACTAGCGGGGGGCACTACGAGCAGTACTTC
. | TRBD2 | TRBJ2-2 | TRBV13 | CASSPAGAGNTGELFF | TGTGCCAGCAGCCCAGCGGGGGCGGGGAACACCGGGGAGCTGTTTTTT
. | TRBD2 | TRBJ2-5 | TRBV20-1 | CSATRTSQETQYF | TGCAGTGCAACTAGGACTAGCCAGGAGACCCAGTACTTC
. | . | TRBJ2-7 | TRBV3-1 | CASSPPGLYEQYF | TGTGCCAGCAGCCCCCCCGGGCTCTACGAGCAGTACTTC
few | . | TRBJ1-1 | TRBV29-1 | CSVRMNTEAFF | TGCAGCGTTAGGATGAACACTGAAGCTTTCTTT
. | . | TRBJ2-1 | TRBV28 | CASTQGTLAWEQFF | TGTGCCAGCACCCAGGGGACTCTAGCCTGGGAGCAGTTCTTC
. | TRBD2 | TRBJ2-2 | TRBV6-5 | CASSAWRGGTGELFF | TGTGCCAGCAGCGCCTGGCGGGGGGGCACCGGGGAGCTGTTTTTT
. | . | TRBJ2-7 | TRBV3-1 | CASSQSRDTPYF | TGTGCCAGCAGCCAATCCCGGGACACGCCGTACTTC
. | . | TRBJ1-2 | TRBV7-9 | CASSSGVGYTF | TGTGCCAGCAGCTCAGGGGTTGGCTACACCTTC
. | TRBD1 | TRBJ1-2 | TRBV30 | CAWSEEGADGYTF | TGTGCCTGGAGTGAAGAGGGGGCGGATGGCTACACCTTC
. | . | TRBJ2-7 | TRBV20-1 | CSANTWDKGTGEQYF | TGCAGTGCCAACACATGGGACAAGGGGACGGGCGAGCAGTACTTC
. | . | TRBJ1-4 | TRBV4-2 | CASSQRQERTEKLFF | TGTGCCAGCAGCCAACGACAGGAACGGACTGAAAAACTGTTTTTT
. | TRBD1 | TRBJ1-1 | TRBV14 | CASSLGTANTEAFF | TGTGCCAGCAGCCTCGGGACAGCTAACACTGAAGCTTTCTTT
. | . | TRBJ2-5 | TRBV10-3 | CAISESNRKETQYF | TGTGCCATCAGTGAGTCGAATAGGAAAGAGACCCAGTACTTC
. | TRBD2 | TRBJ2-7 | TRBV18 | CASSLTLAENSYEQYF | TGTGCCAGCTCACTAACCCTAGCGGAAAACTCCTACGAGCAGTACTTC
. | . | TRBJ2-5 | TRBV20-1 | CSASGGRRQETQYF | TGCAGTGCTAGTGGGGGGAGACGCCAAGAGACCCAGTACTTC
few | TRBD1 | TRBJ2-7 | TRBV5-4 | CASSRQGPSYEQYF | TGTGCCAGCAGTCGACAGGGGCCGTCCTACGAGCAGTACTTC
. | . | TRBJ1-1 | TRBV20-1 | CSAKKQVLNTEAFF | TGCAGTGCTAAAAAACAGGTATTGAACACTGAAGCTTTCTTT
. | . | TRBJ1-2 | TRBV29-1 | CSANRANYGYTF | TGCAGCGCTAACAGGGCTAACTATGGCTACACCTTC
. | TRBD2 | TRBJ2-7 | TRBV12-3/TRBV12-4 | CASSPPGSGRPYF | TGTGCCAGCAGTCCACCCGGTAGCGGGAGGCCGTACTTC
. | . | TRBJ1-1 | TRBV23-1 | CASSQSGGVLNTEAFF | TGCGCCAGCAGTCAATCTGGGGGGGTACTGAACACTGAAGCTTTCTTT
. | . | TRBJ1-1 | TRBV12-3/TRBV12-4 | CASSFGGTNTEAFF | TGTGCCAGCAGTTTTGGGGGAACGAACACTGAAGCTTTCTTT
. | TRBD2 | TRBJ2-2 | TRBV30 | CAWSISSGRGRGELFF | TGTGCCTGGAGTATCTCTAGCGGGAGGGGGCGAGGGGAGCTGTTTTTT
. | TRBD1 | TRBJ2-2 | TRBV5-6 | CASSFDRDGELFF | TGTGCCAGCAGCTTCGACAGGGATGGGGAGCTGTTTTTT
. | . | TRBJ1-6 | TRBV27 | CASSFSLPGSSPLHF | TGTGCCAGCAGCTTTTCACTCCCTGGGAGTTCACCCCTCCACTTT
few | . | TRBJ2-3 | TRBV6-6 | CASKGADTQYF | TGTGCCAGCAAGGGGGCAGATACGCAGTATTTT
. | TRBD2 | TRBJ2-1 | TRBV25-1 | CASSEGPSGGRSSYNEQFF | TGTGCCAGCAGTGAAGGTCCTAGCGGGGGGAGAAGCTCCTACAATGAGCAGTTCTTC